This TCR beta chain is drawn from a study of CD8 T cells in ankylosing spondylitis. This clonotype was found many times. Antigen unknown. TCRdb ran MiXCR on the 5' RACE reads and lists one entry per CDR3 protein. The sample has around 770,000 distinct CDR3 sequences, about 12% seen once; the top ten hold about 0.49%. Germline V gene data show CDR1 as SGHRS and CDR2 as YFSETQ. The V and J ends lost 4 bases and 1 base, in that order; junction bases with no gene match: 3. The CDR3 is 16 residues long. Study-level points and caveats: Fewer than ten highly homologous variants made up a TCR beta motif, and this motif appeared characteristic of ankylosing spondylitis blood.

Source material: blood, either unsorted or a sorted T cell fraction (not recorded which). The origin of this receptor is a male donor with ankylosing spondylitis. V is TRBV5-1 and J is TRBJ2-3; 13 bases align to TRBD2. The CDR3 loop is CASSTGLAGGTDTQYF. The CDR3, as DNA: TGCGCCAGCAGCACAGGACTAGCGGGAGGCACAGATACGCAGTATTTT.